The 7 T cell receptor beta chains below come from one sample, sequenced in a study of blood T cell repertoires in COVID-19. Produced via immunoSEQ multiplex PCR; TCRdb's table is partial and in-frame only. The sample consists of approximately 150,000 clones, 79% of them appearing once. Sequencing was carried out using peripheral blood. The receptors derive from a woman aged 60-75 years with COVID-19, enrolled during active disease.

J is TRBJ2-2 and V is TRBV28; no reliable D call. This CDR3 has 18 amino acids. Germline V gene lookup returns CDR1 MDHEN and CDR2 SYDVKM. V lost 0 bases and J lost 2, with 16 bases in between. CDR3 amino acids: CASSLWRIRGKNTGELFF. In DNA form, the CDR3 reads TGTGCCAGCAGTTTATGGCGGATTCGCGGAAAAAACACCGGGGAGCTGTTTTTT.

The V gene is TRBV6-1, the J gene TRBJ2-1; TRBD2 aligns across 10 bases. CDR3 size: 18 residues. Germline CDR1 MNHNS, CDR2 SASEGT. The V segment lost 2 bases and the J segment 3 bases; nucleotides outside the gene matches: 10. CDR3 sequence: CASSEMPGTSVLYNEQFF. The DNA of the CDR3 is TGTGCCAGCAGTGAAATGCCCGGGACTAGCGTTCTCTACAATGAGCAGTTCTTC.

Only a few counts were recorded for this clone. This chain links TRBV19 with TRBJ2-1; TRBD1 aligns across 10 bases. The V gene's germline CDR1 is LNHDA and CDR2 SQIVND (reference sequence). This CDR3 is 15 amino acids long. The junction had 12 bases not matched to a gene; V was cut back by 4 bases and J by 12 bases. The CDR3 DNA is TGTGCCAGTAGTACGGGACAGGGGCACGGGTACGGGCAGTTCTTC. Translating it yields CASSTGQGHGYGQFF.

V and J are TRBV6-5 and TRBJ1-6, with TRBD1 identical over 8 bases. Trimming took 6 bases from V and 7 from J; bases not matched to a gene: 2. This CDR3 is 13 amino acids long. Per the germline V gene, CDR1 is MNHEY and CDR2 is SVGAGI. The CDR3 nucleotides read TGTGCCAGCAGCCGGGACAGGAATTCACCCCTCCACTTT. It specifies CASSRDRNSPLHF.

V usage is TRBV5-4 and J usage is TRBJ2-5; 10 nucleotides align to TRBD1. Per the germline V gene, CDR1 is SGHNT and CDR2 is YYREEE (reference sequence). The CDR3 has 15 amino acids. After removal of 5 bases from V and 7 bases from J, the junction contained 11 bases not matched to a gene. The CDR3 reads CASSFPGQGSLTQYF. The CDR3 DNA follows: TGTGCCAGCAGTTTCCCGGGACAGGGGAGTCTGACCCAGTACTTC.

The V gene is TRBV27, the J gene TRBJ1-2; D gene uncertain. CDR1 MNHEY and CDR2 SMNVEV come from the germline V gene (reference sequence). Trimming left V 6 bases short and J 1 base short, with 12 bases between. The CDR3 sequence is 14 residues long. The CDR3 is CASSRGKFNYGYTF. CDR3 bases: TGTGCCAGCAGCCGCGGGAAATTTAACTATGGCTACACCTTC.

The chain combines TRBV12-3 or TRBV12-4 with TRBJ2-4; D gene ambiguous. This CDR3 region has 13 residues. With 0 bases removed from V and 8 bases from J, the gap between germline ends came to 8 bases. Written as DNA, the CDR3 is TGTGCCAGCAGTTTAGCGGCCCCAGACATTCAGTACTTC. Translated: CASSLAAPDIQYF.